Shown below are 18 T cell receptor beta chains from a single sample sequenced in a study of shared clonotypes between healthy human individuals. Sequencing used immunoSEQ multiplex PCR; TCRdb keeps in-frame clones, though not all of them. The table has 950,000 to 1,100,000 clones, more than 75% seen once; the top ten hold roughly 0.65%. Sequencing used memory CD4+ T cells from PBMCs. Subset specified: CD45RA-negative fraction. All receptors come from a man younger than 35 in good health. Some clones in this sample may be carry-over from other donors' samples.

V usage is TRBV4-3 and J usage is TRBJ2-3; D ambiguous. The length of the CDR3 is 13 residues. Germline lookup yields CDR1 LGHNA and CDR2 YSLEER. V lost 0 bases, J lost 2 bases, and 3 bases lay in between. CDR3 protein: CASSQDPTDTQYF. The CDR3 DNA is TGCGCCAGCAGCCAAGACCCCACAGATACGCAGTATTTT.

A few counts support this clone. V and J are TRBV2 and TRBJ1-3; D might be TRBD1 (5 bases). V was cut by 4 bases and J by 3 bases, with 10 bases left in between. This CDR3 contains 14 residues. CDR1 SNHLY and CDR2 FYNNEI come from the germline V gene. The DNA of the CDR3 is TGTGCCAGCAGTGTTGGGCAGGGTGGAAACACCATATATTTT. Translated, it gives CASSVGQGGNTIYF.

This sequence joins TRBV6-1 and TRBJ1-1, with D unresolved. In germline, CDR1 is MNHNS, CDR2 SASEGT. The V and J ends lost 1 base and 5 bases respectively, with 8 bases between them. The CDR3 sequence is 13 residues long. The CDR3 loop is CASSEVWETEAFF. CDR3 nucleotides: TGTGCCAGCAGTGAAGTCTGGGAAACTGAAGCTTTCTTT.

This chain links TRBV5-4 with TRBJ2-1; D is uncertain. Trimming took 4 bases from V and 6 from J, leaving 17 bases between them. The CDR3 runs to 15 residues. Looked up from germline, CDR1 is SGHNT and CDR2 is YYREEE (reference sequence). The CDR3, as DNA: TGTGCCAGCAGCATTACCGGACCCGGTCCCAATGAGCAGTTCTTC. Its protein is CASSITGPGPNEQFF. Combining the CDR3 with reference TRBV5-4 and TRBJ2-1 gives the whole variable domain ETGVTQSPTHLIKTRGQQVTLRCSSQSGHNTVSWYQQALGQGPQFIFQYYREEENGRGNFPPRFSGLQFPNYSSELNVNALELDDSALYLCASSITGPGPNEQFFGPGTRLTVL.

The chain couples TRBV4-3 to TRBJ1-4; possibly TRBD1 for D (6 bases). CDR3 length: 17 amino acids. The V gene lost 0 bases and the J gene lost 10 bases, with 21 bases spanning the gap. In germline, CDR1 is LGHNA, CDR2 YSLEER. CDR3 in amino acids: CASSQDRGQARGIKLFF. The CDR3 DNA reads TGCGCCAGCAGCCAAGATCGGGGGCAGGCGCGAGGCATAAAACTGTTTTTT.

The chain joins TRBV2 to TRBJ2-1; 12 bases map to TRBD2. This CDR3 has 15 residues. CDR1 SNHLY and CDR2 FYNNEI come from the germline V gene. V was clipped by 2 bases and J by 8 bases; unmatched bases: 4. In DNA, the CDR3 is TGTGCCAGCAGTGAACTAGCGGGAGGGCCAGATGAGCAGTTCTTC. Translation: CASSELAGGPDEQFF.

As for this clone: Other DNA sequences in this sample translate to the same CDR3. This chain connects TRBV7-2 to TRBJ1-1, with D possibly being TRBD1 (5 bases). Germline V gene lookup returns CDR1 SGHTA and CDR2 FQGNSA. CDR3 length: 13 amino acids. Trimming took off 5 bases at V and 2 bases at J, with 9 bases between the two ends. The CDR3 spells CASSLGHNTEAFF. CDR3 nucleotide sequence: TGTGCCAGCAGCCTTGGACACAACACTGAAGCTTTCTTT.

CDR3 sequence reads: CASSLGPGAKNIQYF. CDR3 in DNA: TGTGCCAGTAGTTTGGGGCCGGGTGCCAAAAACATTCAGTACTTC. The genes are TRBV19 and TRBJ2-4; D perhaps matches TRBD1 (5 bases). V was cut by 5 bases and J by 1 base, with 12 bases left in between. The CDR3 has 15 residues. Germline CDR1 is LNHDA and CDR2 is SQIVND (reference sequence). The complete variable domain, with remaining parts taken from reference TRBV19 and TRBJ2-4, reads DGGITQSPKYLFRKEGQNVTLSCEQNLNHDAMYWYRQDPGQGLRLIYYSQIVNDFQKGDIAEGYSVSREKKESFPLTVTSAQKNPTAFYLCASSLGPGAKNIQYFGAGTRLSVL.

The chain has TRBV5-1 and TRBJ2-7; 8 positions match TRBD1. The length of the CDR3 is 18 residues. CDR1 and CDR2 (germline): SGHRS, YFSETQ. V dropped 3 bases and J dropped 4; count of bases not matched to a gene: 18. The CDR3 reads CASSSLGTGRLVGYEQYF. CDR3 nucleotides: TGCGCCAGCAGCTCCCTAGGGACAGGTAGACTAGTTGGGTACGAGCAGTACTTC.

The chain links TRBV5-1 to TRBJ2-6; D not certain. CDR1 and CDR2 (germline): SGHRS, YFSETQ. V lost 4 bases and J lost 0, with 11 bases in between. The CDR3 sequence is 16 residues long. The CDR3 here is CASSENAHSGANVLTF. DNA of the CDR3: TGCGCCAGCAGCGAGAACGCGCACTCTGGGGCCAACGTCCTGACTTTC.

On this clone: A much larger clone is a single base away; this may be a read error. The V gene is TRBV7-6, the J gene TRBJ2-1; 10 positions match TRBD1. The germline CDR1 and CDR2 sequences are SGHVS and FNYEAQ. Germline trimming cut 4 bases from V and 7 bases from J; bases unmatched to any gene: 4. CDR3 length: 14 residues. The DNA for the CDR3 is TGTGCCAGCAGCTCGGACAGGGGGTGGAATGAGCAGTTCTTC. Translated: CASSSDRGWNEQFF. Complete variable domain (other parts from reference TRBV7-6 and TRBJ2-1): GAGVSQSPRYKVTKRGQDVALRCDPISGHVSLYWYRQALGQGPEFLTYFNYEAQQDKSGLPNDRFSAERPEGSISTLTIQRTEQRDSAMYRCASSSDRGWNEQFFGPGTRLTVL.

The V gene is TRBV7-9, the J gene TRBJ2-5; a weak D match, TRBD1 (6 bases). In germline, CDR1 is SEHNR, CDR2 FQNEAQ (reference sequence). The CDR3 spans 15 residues. The V and J ends lost 5 bases and 3 bases respectively, with 16 bases between them. CDR3 bases: TGTGCCAGCAGCGGCCACATCCGGGACAAAGAGACCCAGTACTTC. As protein: CASSGHIRDKETQYF.

This chain uses TRBV19 with TRBJ2-1, with TRBD1 matching over 10 bases. J lost 2 bases, V lost 8 bases, and 18 bases had no gene match. The CDR3 length is 19 residues. Germline CDR1 is LNHDA and CDR2 is SQIVND (reference sequence). The CDR3: CASSRAGTGAIITYNEQFF. CDR3 nucleotides: TGTGCCAGTTCTCGTGCCGGGACAGGGGCCATTATAACCTACAATGAGCAGTTCTTC.

V and J are TRBV10-3 and TRBJ2-7, with 9 bases that match TRBD1. Germline trimming cut 7 bases from V and 3 bases from J; bases unmatched to any gene: 4. The CDR3 loop spans 13 amino acids. In germline, CDR1 is ENHRY, CDR2 SYGVKD. The CDR3 protein is CAIKGQGNYEQYF. The CDR3 DNA sequence: TGTGCCATCAAGGGACAGGGTAACTACGAGCAGTACTTC.

The V and J genes are TRBV2 and TRBJ1-2, with D perhaps matching TRBD1 (5 bases). CDR3 length equals 13 residues. The V and J ends lost 5 bases and 4 bases respectively, with 11 bases between them. Germline-derived CDR1 and CDR2 are SNHLY and FYNNEI. The CDR3, as DNA: TGTGCCAGCAGTAACAACGGGGGCTATGGCTACACCTTC. Its translation is CASSNNGGYGYTF.

The rearrangement links TRBV28 to TRBJ1-1, with D maybe TRBD1 (5 bases). The CDR3 is made up of 15 amino acids. V dropped 11 bases and J dropped 0 bases, with 19 bases sitting between them. Germline-derived CDR1 and CDR2 are MDHEN and SYDVKM. Here the CDR3 reads CASEKGGAMNTEAFF. The CDR3 coding sequence is TGTGCCTCCGAGAAGGGTGGGGCTATGAACACTGAAGCTTTCTTT.

The chain has TRBV30 and TRBJ1-3; D gene ambiguous. V dropped 1 base and J dropped 0 bases, with 4 bases sitting between them. CDR3 length: 13 residues. Germline V lookup: CDR1 GTSNPN, CDR2 SVGIG (reference sequence). This CDR3 reads CAWSGGSGNTIYF. The CDR3 DNA is TGTGCCTGGAGTGGGGGCTCTGGAAACACCATATATTTT.

As concerns this clone: Within the sample, other DNA sequences also encode this same CDR3. The chain joins TRBV28 to TRBJ1-2; D unclear. With 6 bases removed from V and 0 bases from J, the gap between germline ends came to 8 bases. CDR3 length: 13 residues. Germline V gene data show CDR1 as MDHEN and CDR2 as SYDVKM. CDR3 loop: CASSPPANYGYTF. The DNA of the CDR3 is TGTGCCAGCAGCCCCCCAGCTAACTATGGCTACACCTTC.